This entry is about one TCR beta chain. Its recognized antigen is unknown. Nothing much larger sits one base from this clone, and base qualities are not available. The sequencer listed for this sample is Illumina HiSeq 1500. TCRdb itself trimmed the public reads at Q25 with fastp, ran MiXCR and retained productive beta chains. Entries are consolidated by CDR3 protein sequence, retaining the most common genes and DNA. Here the sample has 830,000 or so distinct CDR3 sequences; approximately 29% occur a single time. The top ten clones comprise 9.5% to 15% of the sample. This sample was included in a study of T cell repertoires in cytomegalovirus infection (dated by TCRdb to between 2018 and 2021). In terms of the full investigation: The peptide stimulations were aimed at well-studied HLA-B-restricted epitopes as well as recently identified HLA-C-restricted CMV epitopes, whose presentation resists viral immunomodulation. Because public TCR beta signatures pointed to carriage of CMV infection together with the matching HLA type, the HLA type of each donor mattered for the analysis. Summary of the overall study and its limitations: The ex vivo response was dominated by HLA-C-restricted CMV-specific TCR beta clonotypes, and the single most frequent clonotype in two of eight donors was supplied by these HLA-C-restricted clonotypes. Carriers of CMV infection plus the relevant HLA type were discriminated by the cumulative frequency of public TCR beta family members in the study cohort and in an independent roughly 340-donor cohort.

Taken with the paper, the label for treatment or condition translates to: in vitro stimulation with specific CMV peptide epitopes to enrich CMV-specific T cells. Per the germline V gene, SGHDN is the CDR1 and FVKESK is the CDR2. Including the terminal cysteine and phenylalanine, the CDR3 comprises 15 residues. The sequence is cut down to CDR3 DNA, 45 bases in frame from base 1. V gives up 1 base and J gives up 0 bases, and the segment between their germline ends measures 9 bases. The chain uses TRBV14 and TRBJ1-2; no D gene call is confident. The sequenced sample was cultured CD8+ T cells from PBMCs, obtained from culture after CMV antigen stimulation. The TCR originated in a human donor in good health (CMV status not recorded). Some clones in this sample may be carry-over from other donors' samples. The nucleotides are TGTGCCAGCAGCCAAGGCAGAAGAGCTAACTATGGCTACACCTTC. This translates into CASSQGRRANYGYTF. Full variable domain (CDR3 extended with the reference TRBV14 and TRBJ1-2 proteins): EAGVTQFPSHSVIEKGQTVTLRCDPISGHDNLYWYRRVMGKEIKFLLHFVKESKQDESGMPNNRFLAERTGGTYSTLKVQPAELEDSGVYFCASSQGRRANYGYTFGSGTRLTVV.